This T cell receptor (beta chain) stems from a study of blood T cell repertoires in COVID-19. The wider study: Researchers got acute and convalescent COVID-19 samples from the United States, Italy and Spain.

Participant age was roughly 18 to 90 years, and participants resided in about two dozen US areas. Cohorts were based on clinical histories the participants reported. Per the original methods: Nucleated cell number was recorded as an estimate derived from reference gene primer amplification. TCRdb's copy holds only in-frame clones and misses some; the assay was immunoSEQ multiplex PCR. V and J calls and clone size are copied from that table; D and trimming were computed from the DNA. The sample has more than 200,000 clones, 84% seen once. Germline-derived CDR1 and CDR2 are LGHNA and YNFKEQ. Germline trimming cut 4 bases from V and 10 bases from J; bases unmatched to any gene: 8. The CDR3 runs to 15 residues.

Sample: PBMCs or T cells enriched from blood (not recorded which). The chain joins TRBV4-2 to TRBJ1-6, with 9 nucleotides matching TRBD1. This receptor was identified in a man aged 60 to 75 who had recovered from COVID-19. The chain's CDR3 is CASSRATGGSSPLHF. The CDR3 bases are TGTGCCAGCAGCCGAGCGACAGGGGGAAGCTCACCCCTCCACTTT.